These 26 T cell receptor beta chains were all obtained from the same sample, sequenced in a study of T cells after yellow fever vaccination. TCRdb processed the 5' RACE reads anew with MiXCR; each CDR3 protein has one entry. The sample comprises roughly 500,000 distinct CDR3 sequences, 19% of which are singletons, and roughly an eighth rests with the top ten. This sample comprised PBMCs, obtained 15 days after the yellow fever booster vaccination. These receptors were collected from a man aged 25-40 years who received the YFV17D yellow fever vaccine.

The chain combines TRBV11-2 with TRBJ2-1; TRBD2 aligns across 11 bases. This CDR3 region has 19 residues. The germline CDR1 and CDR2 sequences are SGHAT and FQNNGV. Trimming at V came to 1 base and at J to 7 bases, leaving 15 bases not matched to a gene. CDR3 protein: CASSLGVGLLAGVMNEQFF. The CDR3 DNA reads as TGTGCCAGCAGCTTAGGTGTAGGCTTACTAGCGGGAGTCATGAATGAGCAGTTCTTC.

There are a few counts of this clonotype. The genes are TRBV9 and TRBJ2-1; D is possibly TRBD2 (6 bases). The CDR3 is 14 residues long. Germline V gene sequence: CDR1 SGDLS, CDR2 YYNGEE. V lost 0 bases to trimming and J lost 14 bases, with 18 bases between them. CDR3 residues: CASSVAELEGVEFF. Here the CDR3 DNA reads TGTGCCAGCAGCGTAGCGGAATTGGAGGGAGTTGAGTTCTTC.

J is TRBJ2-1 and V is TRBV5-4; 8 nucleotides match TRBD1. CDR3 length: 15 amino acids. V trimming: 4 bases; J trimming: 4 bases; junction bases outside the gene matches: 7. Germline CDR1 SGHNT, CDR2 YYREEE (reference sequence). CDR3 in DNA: TGTGCCAGCAGCACAGGACAGGGAGGATACAATGAGCAGTTCTTC. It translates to CASSTGQGGYNEQFF.

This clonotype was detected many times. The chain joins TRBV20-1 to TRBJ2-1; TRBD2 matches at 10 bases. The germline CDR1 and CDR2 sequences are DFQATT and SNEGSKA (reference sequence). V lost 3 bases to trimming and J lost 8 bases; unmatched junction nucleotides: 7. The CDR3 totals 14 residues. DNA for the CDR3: TGCAGTGCTAGTGGTCTAGCGGGAGACTATGAGCAGTTCTTC. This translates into CSASGLAGDYEQFF.

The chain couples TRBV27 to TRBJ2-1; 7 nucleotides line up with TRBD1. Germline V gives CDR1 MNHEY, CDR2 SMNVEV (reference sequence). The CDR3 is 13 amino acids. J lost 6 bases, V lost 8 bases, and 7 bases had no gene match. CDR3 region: CASWTGYSNEQFF. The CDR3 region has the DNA TGTGCCAGCTGGACAGGATATAGCAATGAGCAGTTCTTC.

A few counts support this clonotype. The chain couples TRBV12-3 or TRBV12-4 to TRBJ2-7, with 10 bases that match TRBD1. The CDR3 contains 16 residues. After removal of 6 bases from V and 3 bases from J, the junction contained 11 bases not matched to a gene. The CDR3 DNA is TGTGCCAGCAGCCCAAGGACCGGGACAGGGGTCTACGAGCAGTACTTC. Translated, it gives CASSPRTGTGVYEQYF.

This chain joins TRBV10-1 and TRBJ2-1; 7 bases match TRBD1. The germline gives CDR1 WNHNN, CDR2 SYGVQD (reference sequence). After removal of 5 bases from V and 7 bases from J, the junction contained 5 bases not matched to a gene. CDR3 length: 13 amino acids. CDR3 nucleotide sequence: TGCGCCAGCAGTCGGGACAGTCAGAATGAGCAGTTCTTC. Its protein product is CASSRDSQNEQFF.

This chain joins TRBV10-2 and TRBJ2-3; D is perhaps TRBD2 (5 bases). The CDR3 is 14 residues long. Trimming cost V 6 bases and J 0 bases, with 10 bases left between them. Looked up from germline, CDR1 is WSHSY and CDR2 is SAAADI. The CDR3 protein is CASSRERSTDTQYF. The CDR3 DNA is TGCGCCAGCAGCAGAGAGCGGAGCACAGATACGCAGTATTTT.

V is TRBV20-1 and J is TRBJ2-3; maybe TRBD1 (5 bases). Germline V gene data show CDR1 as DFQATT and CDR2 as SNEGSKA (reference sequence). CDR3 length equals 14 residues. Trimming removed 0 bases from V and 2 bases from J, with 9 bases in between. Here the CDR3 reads CSARETAFTDTQYF. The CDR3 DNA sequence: TGCAGTGCTAGAGAGACAGCCTTCACAGATACGCAGTATTTT.

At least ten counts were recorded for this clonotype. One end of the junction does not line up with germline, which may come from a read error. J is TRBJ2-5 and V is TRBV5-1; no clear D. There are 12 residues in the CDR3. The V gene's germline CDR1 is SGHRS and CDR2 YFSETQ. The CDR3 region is CASSLNQETQYF. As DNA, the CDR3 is TGTGCCAGCAGCTTGAACCAAGAGACCCAGTACTTC. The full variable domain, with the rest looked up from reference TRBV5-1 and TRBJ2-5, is KAGVTQTPRYLIKTRGQQVTLSCSPISGHRSVSWYQQTPGQGLQFLFEYFSETQRNKGNFPGRFSGRQFSNSRSEMNVSTLELGDSALYLCASSLNQETQYFGPGTRLLVL.

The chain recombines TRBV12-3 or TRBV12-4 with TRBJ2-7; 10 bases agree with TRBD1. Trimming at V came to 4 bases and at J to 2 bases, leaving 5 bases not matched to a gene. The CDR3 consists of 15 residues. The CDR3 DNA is TGTGCCAGCAGTTCAACCGGGACAGGGGCCTACGAGCAGTACTTC. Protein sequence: CASSSTGTGAYEQYF.

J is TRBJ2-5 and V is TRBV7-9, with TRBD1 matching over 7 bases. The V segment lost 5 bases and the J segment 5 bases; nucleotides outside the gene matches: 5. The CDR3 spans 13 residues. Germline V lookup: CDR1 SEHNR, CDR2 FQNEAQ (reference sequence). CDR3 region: CASSRDSRETQYF. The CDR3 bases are TGTGCCAGCAGCCGGGACAGCCGGGAGACCCAGTACTTC.

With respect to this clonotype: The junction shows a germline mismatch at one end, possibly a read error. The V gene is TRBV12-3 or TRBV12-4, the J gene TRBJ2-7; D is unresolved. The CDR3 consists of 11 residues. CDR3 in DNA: TGTCCCAGCAGTTCCGCCTACGAGCAGTACTTC. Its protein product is CPSSSAYEQYF.

CDR3 in DNA: TGCGCCAGCAGCCCTAGAACAGGATCTGGCGAGCAGTACTTC. As protein: CASSPRTGSGEQYF. The chain employs TRBV5-1 and TRBJ2-7, with D perhaps matching TRBD1 (5 bases). CDR3 size: 14 residues. Germline V gene sequence: CDR1 SGHRS, CDR2 YFSETQ. V was cut by 4 bases and J by 6 bases, with 17 bases left in between.

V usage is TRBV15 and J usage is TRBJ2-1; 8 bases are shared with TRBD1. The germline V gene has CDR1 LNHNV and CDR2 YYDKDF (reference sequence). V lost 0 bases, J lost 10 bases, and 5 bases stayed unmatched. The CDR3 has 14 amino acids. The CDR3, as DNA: TGTGCCACCAGCAGAGATCAGGGGGCTAGAGAGCAGTTCTTC. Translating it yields CATSRDQGAREQFF.

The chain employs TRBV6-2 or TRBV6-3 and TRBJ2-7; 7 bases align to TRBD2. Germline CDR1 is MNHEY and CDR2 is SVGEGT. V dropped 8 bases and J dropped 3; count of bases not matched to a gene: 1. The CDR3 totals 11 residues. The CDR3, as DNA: TGTGCCAGCGGGACTAACTACGAGCAGTACTTC. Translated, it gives CASGTNYEQYF.

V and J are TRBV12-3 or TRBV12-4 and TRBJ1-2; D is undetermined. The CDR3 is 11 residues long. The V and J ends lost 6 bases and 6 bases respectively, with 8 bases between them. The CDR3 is CASRGQHGYTF. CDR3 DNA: TGTGCCAGCAGGGGCCAGCATGGCTACACCTTC.

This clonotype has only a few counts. CDR3 residues: CASTGVQGAHYEQYF. CDR3 DNA: TGTGCCAGCACCGGTGTACAGGGGGCGCATTACGAGCAGTACTTC. The chain employs TRBV6-1 and TRBJ2-7; 9 bases are a match to TRBD1. The CDR3 consists of 15 residues. With 7 bases clipped from V and 4 bases from J, the junction kept 11 bases outside the gene matches. Germline V CDR1 and CDR2: MNHNS, SASEGT.

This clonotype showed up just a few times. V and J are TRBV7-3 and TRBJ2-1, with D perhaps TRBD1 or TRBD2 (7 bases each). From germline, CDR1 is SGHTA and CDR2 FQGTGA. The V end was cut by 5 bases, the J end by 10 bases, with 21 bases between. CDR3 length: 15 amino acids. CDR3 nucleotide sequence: TGTGCCAGCAGCCCTACAGGGGTTAGCGGGCCCGAGCAGTTCTTC. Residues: CASSPTGVSGPEQFF.

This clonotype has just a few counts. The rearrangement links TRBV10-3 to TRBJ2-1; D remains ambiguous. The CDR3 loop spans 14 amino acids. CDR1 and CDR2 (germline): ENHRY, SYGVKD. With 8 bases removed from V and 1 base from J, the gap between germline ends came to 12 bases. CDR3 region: CAIRAEYSYNEQFF. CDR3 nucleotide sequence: TGTGCCATCCGAGCAGAGTATTCCTACAATGAGCAGTTCTTC.

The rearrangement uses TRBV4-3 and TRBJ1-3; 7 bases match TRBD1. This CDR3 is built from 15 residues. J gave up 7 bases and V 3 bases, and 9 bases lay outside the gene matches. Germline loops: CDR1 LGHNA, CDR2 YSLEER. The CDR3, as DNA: TGCGCCAGCAGCCAGGACAGGTTATATCGGAACACCATATATTTT. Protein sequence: CASSQDRLYRNTIYF.

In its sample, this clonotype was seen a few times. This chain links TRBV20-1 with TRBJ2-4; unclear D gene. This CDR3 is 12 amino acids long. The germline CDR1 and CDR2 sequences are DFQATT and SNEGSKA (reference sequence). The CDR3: CSVGRAKNIQYF. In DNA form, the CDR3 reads TGCAGCGTAGGAAGGGCCAAAAACATTCAGTACTTC.

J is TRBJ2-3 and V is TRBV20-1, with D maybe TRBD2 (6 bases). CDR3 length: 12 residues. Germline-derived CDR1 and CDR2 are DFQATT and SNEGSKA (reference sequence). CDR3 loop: CGYWFGRDTQYF. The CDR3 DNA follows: TGCGGGTACTGGTTCGGGAGAGATACGCAGTATTTT.

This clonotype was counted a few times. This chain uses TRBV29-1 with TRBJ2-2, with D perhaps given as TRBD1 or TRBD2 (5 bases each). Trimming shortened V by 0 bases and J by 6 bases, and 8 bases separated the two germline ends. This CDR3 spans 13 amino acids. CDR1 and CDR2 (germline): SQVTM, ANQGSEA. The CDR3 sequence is CSVEDGGSGELFF. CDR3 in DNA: TGCAGCGTTGAAGATGGGGGATCCGGGGAGCTGTTTTTT.

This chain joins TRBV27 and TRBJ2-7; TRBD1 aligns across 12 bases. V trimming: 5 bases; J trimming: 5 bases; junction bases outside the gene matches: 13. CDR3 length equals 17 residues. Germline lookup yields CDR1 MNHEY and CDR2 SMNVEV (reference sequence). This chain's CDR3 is CASSTVLRDRGPHEQYF. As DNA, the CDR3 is TGTGCCAGCAGTACAGTCCTCAGGGACAGGGGGCCACACGAGCAGTACTTC.

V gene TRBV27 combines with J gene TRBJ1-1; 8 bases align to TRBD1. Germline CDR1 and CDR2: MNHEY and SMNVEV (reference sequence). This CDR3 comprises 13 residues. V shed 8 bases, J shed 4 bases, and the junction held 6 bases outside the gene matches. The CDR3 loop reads CASAGQGVTEAFF. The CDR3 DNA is TGTGCCAGCGCCGGACAGGGTGTCACTGAAGCTTTCTTT.